The clone carrying this TCR beta chain was recorded a few times. At one boundary the junction diverges from the germline segment, which might be a read error. This entry is derived from a study of blood T cells in healthy people across ages. About 10 milliliters of peripheral blood were drawn from each donor into EDTA-treated tubes. The length of the CDR3 is 15 residues. Germline values: CDR1 SSHAT, CDR2 FNYEAQ (reference sequence). Together with a sample-barcoded 5' primer, a J-beta primer mix was included in a second PCR lasting roughly 6 to 12 cycles. TCRdb reanalysed the 5' RACE reads using MiXCR and keeps one entry per CDR3 protein. The sample shows 600,000 to 800,000 distinct CDR3 sequences, 52% of them seen only once.

J is TRBJ2-5 and V is TRBV7-7; D is perhaps TRBD1 (6 bases). The sequence was collected from a woman of 80 years or more in good health. Material: blood. CDR3 nucleotides: TGTGCTAGCAGCTTGTCTCCGGGACATGGAGAGACCCAGTACTTC. As protein: CASSLSPGHGETQYF.